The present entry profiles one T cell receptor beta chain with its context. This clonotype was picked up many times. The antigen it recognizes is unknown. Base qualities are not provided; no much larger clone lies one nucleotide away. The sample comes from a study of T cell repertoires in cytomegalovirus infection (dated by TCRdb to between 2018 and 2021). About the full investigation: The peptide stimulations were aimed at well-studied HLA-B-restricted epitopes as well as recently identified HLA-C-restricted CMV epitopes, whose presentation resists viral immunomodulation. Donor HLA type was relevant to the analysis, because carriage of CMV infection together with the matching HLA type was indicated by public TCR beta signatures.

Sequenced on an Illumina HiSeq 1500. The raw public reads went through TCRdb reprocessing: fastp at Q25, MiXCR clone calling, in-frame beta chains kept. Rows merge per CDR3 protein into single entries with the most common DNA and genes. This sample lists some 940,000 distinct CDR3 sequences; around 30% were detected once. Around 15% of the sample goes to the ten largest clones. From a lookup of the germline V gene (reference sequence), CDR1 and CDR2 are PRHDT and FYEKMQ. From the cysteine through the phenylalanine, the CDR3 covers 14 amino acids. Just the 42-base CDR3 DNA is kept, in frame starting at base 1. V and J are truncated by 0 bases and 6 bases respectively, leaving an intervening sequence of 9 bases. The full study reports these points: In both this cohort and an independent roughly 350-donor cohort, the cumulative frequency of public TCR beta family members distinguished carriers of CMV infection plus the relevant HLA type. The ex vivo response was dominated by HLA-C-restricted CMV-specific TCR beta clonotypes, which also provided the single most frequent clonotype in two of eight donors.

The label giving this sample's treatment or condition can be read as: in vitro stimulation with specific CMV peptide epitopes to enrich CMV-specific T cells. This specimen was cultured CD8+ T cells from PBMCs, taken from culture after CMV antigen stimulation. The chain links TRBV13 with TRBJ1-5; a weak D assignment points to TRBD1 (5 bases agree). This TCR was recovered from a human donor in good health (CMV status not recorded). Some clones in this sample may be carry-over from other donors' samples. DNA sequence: TGTGCCAGCAGCTTAGGCAGGGCGGCTCAGCCCCAGCATTTT. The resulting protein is CASSLGRAAQPQHF.